The present entry profiles one TCR beta chain with its context. The germline gene is not matched at one end of the junction; a read error may be the cause. The participants were between roughly 18 and 100 years old and came from about two dozen US areas. The method was immunoSEQ multiplex PCR; TCRdb's version includes in-frame clones alone and lacks a portion of them. The data contain approximately 480,000 clones, around 90% of them singletons. The entry originates in a study of blood T cell repertoires in COVID-19. CDR1 is SSHAT and CDR2 is FNYEAQ in the germline V gene (reference sequence). The CDR3 consists of 15 residues.

Sequenced: PBMCs or T cells enriched from blood (not recorded which). This TCR was sampled from a young woman who had recovered from COVID-19. The chain is built from TRBV7-7 and TRBJ1-2; unclear D gene. The CDR3 DNA reads as TGTGCTAGCAGCTTGGGAGGGAGAGGCAACTATGGCTACACCTTC. It yields the protein CASSLGGRGNYGYTF.